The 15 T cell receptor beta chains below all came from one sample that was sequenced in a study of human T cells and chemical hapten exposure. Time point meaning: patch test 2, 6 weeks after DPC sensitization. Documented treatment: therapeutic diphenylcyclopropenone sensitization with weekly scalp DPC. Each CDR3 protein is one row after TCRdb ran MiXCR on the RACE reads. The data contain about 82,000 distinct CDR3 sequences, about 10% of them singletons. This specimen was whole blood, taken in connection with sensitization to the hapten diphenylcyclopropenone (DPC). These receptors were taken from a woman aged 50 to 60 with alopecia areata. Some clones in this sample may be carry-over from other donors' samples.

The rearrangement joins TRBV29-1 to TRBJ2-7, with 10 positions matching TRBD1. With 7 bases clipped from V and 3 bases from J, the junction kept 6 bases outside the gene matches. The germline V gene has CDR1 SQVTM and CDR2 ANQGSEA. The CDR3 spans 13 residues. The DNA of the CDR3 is TGCAGCGGTTGGGACAGGGGCAACTACGAGCAGTACTTC. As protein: CSGWDRGNYEQYF.

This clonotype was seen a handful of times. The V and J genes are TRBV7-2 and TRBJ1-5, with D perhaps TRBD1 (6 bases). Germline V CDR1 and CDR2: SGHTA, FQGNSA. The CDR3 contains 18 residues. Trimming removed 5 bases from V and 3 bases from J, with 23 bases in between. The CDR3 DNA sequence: TGTGCCAGCAGCCCCAGGGGCGTACGGCCCGGTTTCAATCAGCCCCAGCATTTT. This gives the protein CASSPRGVRPGFNQPQHF.

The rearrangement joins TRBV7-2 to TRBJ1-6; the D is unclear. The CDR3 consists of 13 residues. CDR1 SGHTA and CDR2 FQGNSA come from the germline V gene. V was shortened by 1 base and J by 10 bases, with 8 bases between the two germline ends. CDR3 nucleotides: TGTGCCAGCAGCTTAGTGCGGGGATCACCCCTCCACTTT. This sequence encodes CASSLVRGSPLHF.

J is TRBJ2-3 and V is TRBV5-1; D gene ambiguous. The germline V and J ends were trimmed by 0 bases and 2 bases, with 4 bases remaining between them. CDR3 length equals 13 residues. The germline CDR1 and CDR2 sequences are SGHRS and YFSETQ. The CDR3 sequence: CASSLEVTDTQYF. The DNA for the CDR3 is TGCGCCAGCAGCTTGGAGGTCACAGATACGCAGTATTTT.

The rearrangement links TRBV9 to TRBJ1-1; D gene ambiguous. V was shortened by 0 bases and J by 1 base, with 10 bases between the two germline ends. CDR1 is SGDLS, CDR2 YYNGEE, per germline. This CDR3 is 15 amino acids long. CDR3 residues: CASSVVPVSNTEAFF. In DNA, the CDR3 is TGTGCCAGCAGCGTAGTACCGGTATCGAACACTGAAGCTTTCTTT. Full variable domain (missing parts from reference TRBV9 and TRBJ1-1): DSGVTQTPKHLITATGQRVTLRCSPRSGDLSVYWYQQSLDQGLQFLIQYYNGEERAKGNILERFSAQQFPDLHSELNLSSLELGDSALYFCASSVVPVSNTEAFFGQGTRLTVV.

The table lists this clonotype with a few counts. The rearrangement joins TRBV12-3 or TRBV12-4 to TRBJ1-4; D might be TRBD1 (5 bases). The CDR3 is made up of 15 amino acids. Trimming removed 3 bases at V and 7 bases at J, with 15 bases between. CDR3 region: CASSFQRGGPEKLFF. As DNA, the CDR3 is TGTGCCAGCAGTTTTCAGAGGGGTGGACCTGAAAAACTGTTTTTT.

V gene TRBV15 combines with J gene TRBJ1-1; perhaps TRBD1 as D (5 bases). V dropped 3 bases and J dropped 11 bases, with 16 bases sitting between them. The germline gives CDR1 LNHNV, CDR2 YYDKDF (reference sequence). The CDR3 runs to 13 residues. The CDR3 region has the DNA TGTGCCACCAGCAGCGGGACGACGAAGAATGCTTTCTTT. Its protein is CATSSGTTKNAFF.

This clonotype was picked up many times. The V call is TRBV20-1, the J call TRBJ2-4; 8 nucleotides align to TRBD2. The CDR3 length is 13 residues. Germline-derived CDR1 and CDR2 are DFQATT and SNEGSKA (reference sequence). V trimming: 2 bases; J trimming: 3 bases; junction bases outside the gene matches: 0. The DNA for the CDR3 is TGCAGTGCTAGACTAGCGGGCAAAAACATTCAGTACTTC. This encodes CSARLAGKNIQYF.

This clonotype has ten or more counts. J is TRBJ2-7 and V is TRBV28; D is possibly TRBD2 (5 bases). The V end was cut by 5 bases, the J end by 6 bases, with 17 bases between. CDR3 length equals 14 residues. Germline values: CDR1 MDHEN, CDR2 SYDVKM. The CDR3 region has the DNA TGTGCCAGCAGTCACCGAGCGGAGCCGTCCGAGCAGTACTTC. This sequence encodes CASSHRAEPSEQYF.

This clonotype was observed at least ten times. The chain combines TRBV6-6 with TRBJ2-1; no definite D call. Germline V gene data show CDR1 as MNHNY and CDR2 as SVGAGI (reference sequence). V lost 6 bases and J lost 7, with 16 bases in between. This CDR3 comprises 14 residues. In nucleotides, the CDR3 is TGTGCCAGCAGAGCCGGCGCCGTCGGGAATGAGCAGTTCTTC. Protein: CASRAGAVGNEQFF.

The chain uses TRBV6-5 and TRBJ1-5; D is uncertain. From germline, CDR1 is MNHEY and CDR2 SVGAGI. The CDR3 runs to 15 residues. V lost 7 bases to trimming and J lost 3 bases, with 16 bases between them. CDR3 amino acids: CASKLSGMLNQPQHF. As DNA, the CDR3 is TGTGCCAGCAAGCTCTCGGGTATGCTCAATCAGCCCCAGCATTTT.

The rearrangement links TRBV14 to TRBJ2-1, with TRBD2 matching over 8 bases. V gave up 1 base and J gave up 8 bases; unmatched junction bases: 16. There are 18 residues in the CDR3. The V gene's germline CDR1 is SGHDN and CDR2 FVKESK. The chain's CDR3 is CASSQGSGITQSWYEQFF. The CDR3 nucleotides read TGTGCCAGCAGCCAAGGTAGCGGGATCACTCAAAGTTGGTATGAGCAGTTCTTC.

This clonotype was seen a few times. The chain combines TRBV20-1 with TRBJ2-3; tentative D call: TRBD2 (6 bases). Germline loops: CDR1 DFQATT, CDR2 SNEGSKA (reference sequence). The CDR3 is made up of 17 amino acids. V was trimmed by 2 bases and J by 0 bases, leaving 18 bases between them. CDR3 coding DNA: TGCAGTGCTAGAAGGAAGAGGAGGGATATTAGCACAGATACGCAGTATTTT. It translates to CSARRKRRDISTDTQYF.

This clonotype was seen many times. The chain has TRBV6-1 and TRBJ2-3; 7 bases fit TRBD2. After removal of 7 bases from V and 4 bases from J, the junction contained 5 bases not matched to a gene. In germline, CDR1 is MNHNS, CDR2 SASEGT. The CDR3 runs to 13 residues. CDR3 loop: CASIRGVSDTQYF. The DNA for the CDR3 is TGTGCCAGCATCCGGGGGGTATCAGATACGCAGTATTTT.

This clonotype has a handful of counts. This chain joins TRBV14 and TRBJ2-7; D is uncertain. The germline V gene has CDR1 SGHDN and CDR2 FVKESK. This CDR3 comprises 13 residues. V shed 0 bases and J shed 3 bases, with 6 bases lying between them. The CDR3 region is CASSQDWIYEQYF. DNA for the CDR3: TGTGCCAGCAGCCAAGATTGGATCTACGAGCAGTACTTC.